These T cell receptor beta chains were read from a single sample in a study of post-analysis software for immune sequencing data. Each CDR3 protein is one row after TCRdb ran MiXCR on the PCR reads. In the table there are hundreds of thousands of distinct CDR3 sequences, roughly three fifths of which are singletons. Sequenced input: blood. The receptors here all came from a girl aged 2 to 10 with multiple sclerosis. Both conserved end residues are part of each CDR3. The order of the fields is CDR3 protein, CDR3 DNA, D gene, J gene, clone size, V gene. The D gene is left open where the match is weak. Clone size is not always given. Where it is, it says once, few, many or a class for expanded clones.

CDR3: CASSLNIDGTQYF
DNA: TGTGCCAGCAGCTTGAATATAGATGGAACGCAGTATTTT
D: NA
J: TRBJ2-3
size: NA
V: TRBV7-3

CDR3: CASSLGTGLQTYEQYF
DNA: TGTGCCAGCAGCTTGGGGACGGGACTTCAGACCTACGAGCAGTACTTC
D: NA
J: TRBJ2-7
size: few
V: TRBV5-6

CDR3: CSARFGTEEKLFF
DNA: TGCAGTGCTAGGTTTGGGACGGAAGAAAAACTGTTTTTT
D: NA
J: TRBJ1-4
size: NA
V: TRBV20-1

CDR3: CASSLVWAPENIQYF
DNA: TGTGCCAGCAGCTTAGTATGGGCGCCAGAGAACATTCAGTACTTC
D: NA
J: TRBJ2-4
size: NA
V: TRBV7-2

CDR3: CASSWGGANTEAFF
DNA: TGTGCCAGCAGTTGGGGCGGGGCGAACACTGAAGCTTTCTTT
D: NA
J: TRBJ1-1
size: NA
V: TRBV27

CDR3: CASSLVGGSIQETQYF
DNA: TGTGCCAGCAGCTTAGTTGGCGGGAGTATCCAAGAGACCCAGTACTTC
D: TRBD2
J: TRBJ2-5
size: NA
V: TRBV7-3

CDR3: CAISAYDSNEQFF
DNA: TGTGCCATCAGTGCGTATGACAGCAATGAGCAGTTCTTC
D: NA
J: TRBJ2-1
size: NA
V: TRBV10-3

CDR3: CASTLGSQAYEQYF
DNA: TGTGCCAGCACCTTGGGGTCCCAAGCCTACGAGCAGTACTTC
D: NA
J: TRBJ2-7
size: NA
V: TRBV12-3/TRBV12-4

CDR3: CASSKTGDYTDTQYF
DNA: TGCGCCAGCAGCAAGACAGGGGATTACACAGATACGCAGTATTTT
D: TRBD1
J: TRBJ2-3
size: NA
V: TRBV5-1

CDR3: CSASSGTSGHEQFF
DNA: TGCAGTGCTAGTTCCGGGACTAGTGGGCATGAGCAGTTCTTC
D: TRBD2
J: TRBJ2-1
size: few
V: TRBV20-1

CDR3: CASGAGTMAYEQYF
DNA: TGCGCCAGCGGTGCCGGGACTATGGCCTACGAGCAGTACTTC
D: TRBD2
J: TRBJ2-7
size: NA
V: TRBV5-1